The clone carrying this TCR beta chain was seen a few times. Original handling: Researchers report that nucleated cell counts were estimated from reference gene primer amplification. Sequenced by immunoSEQ multiplex PCR; TCRdb stores in-frame clones only, minus some. The D gene and trimming were derived from the DNA, and the V and J assignments and clone size from that table. The repertoire holds more than 15,000 clones, with roughly four fifths as singletons. The data were taken from a study of blood T cell repertoires in COVID-19. Study-wide context: Sites across the United States, Italy and Spain contributed samples from acute and convalescent COVID-19. Nucleic acid was either cDNA or gDNA, and it came from T cells, B-cell-depleted T cells, or PBMCs.

The CDR3 length is 14 residues. V lost 4 bases, J lost 0 bases, and 0 bases stayed unmatched. Germline V gene lookup returns CDR1 MDHEN and CDR2 SYDVKM. The chain has TRBV28 and TRBJ2-1, with 7 bases fitting TRBD1. This clonotype was sampled from a man aged 80 or over with active COVID-19. Sequencing used peripheral blood. The CDR3 is CASSSGGSYNEQFF. The CDR3 region has the DNA TGTGCCAGCAGTTCAGGGGGCTCCTACAATGAGCAGTTCTTC.